In this sample, the clone carrying this T cell receptor (beta chain) turned up once. The V gene end was trimmed by 0 bases and the J gene end by 6 bases; junction bases not matched to a gene: 10. The CDR3 covers 17 residues. In germline, CDR1 is SGHRS, CDR2 YFSETQ. The table came from immunoSEQ multiplex PCR; TCRdb's copy has only in-frame clones and leaves some out. The sample holds 640,000 or so clones, about 87% seen once. The data belong to a study of shared T cell receptors in the human thymus. This same sample was also taken into another study, of human thymus T cells.

The source material was thymocytes. The chain uses TRBV5-1 and TRBJ2-1; 9 bases match TRBD2. The sequence derives from a boy younger than two with a congenital heart defect. CDR3 bases: TGCGCCAGCAGCTTGGCCATGGCTAGCGGGGATTTCAATGAGCAGTTCTTC. Amino acid sequence: CASSLAMASGDFNEQFF.